A selection of T cell receptor beta chains follows, all from one sample in a study of blood T cell repertoires in COVID-19. Libraries were prepared by immunoSEQ multiplex PCR; TCRdb keeps only in-frame clonotypes and omits some of them. The repertoire consists of about 200,000 clones, with roughly 80% occurring once and the leading ten covering roughly 10%. Source material: peripheral blood. The receptors come from a woman older than 75 with acute or convalescent COVID-19. Both conserved end residues are part of each CDR3.

TRBV28,CASSSEGSYEQYF
TRBV7-3,CASSLQGAGNTIYF
TRBV5-4,CASSFPGTGANVLTF
TRBV29-1,CSVEEGGTEAFF
TRBV12-5,CASGLSGSSYEQYF
TRBV25-1,CASSEYKTYSSYEQYF
TRBV27,CASSLPGDSGYTF
TRBV5-4,CASSRGTGKESPLHF
TRBV11-2,CASSLADRGIYEQYF
TRBV14,CASSPTDSISNYGYTF
TRBV25-1,CASSTEGGSFYGYTF
TRBV6-2/TRBV6-3,CASSSNLVNTEAFF
TRBV2,CASSVRQGTNTGELFF
TRBV2,CASSVRLANTGELFF
TRBV7-8,CASGRGSGNFDTQYF
TRBV7-6,CASSLALTTETQYF
TRBV19,CASSRWTAGNTGELFF
TRBV28,CASRVGDVRGTSQPQHF
TRBV6-4,CASSGSGRSTGTGELFF
TRBV18,CASSLGGGPNNEQFF
TRBV29-1,CSVTRQGNYGYTF
TRBV30,CAWRRTGNTGELFF
TRBV5-1,CASSLGGGTVDTQYF
TRBV7-6,CASSFEGGGSTWDTQYF
TRBV11-1,CASSFSSGSSEQYF
TRBV29-1,CSVPRTGTPPYEQYF
TRBV18,CASSPLRQEGGHTEAFF
TRBV27,CASSRDRVNNEQFF
TRBV6-5,CASRTQGRNEQFF
TRBV15,CATSIRRGNTEAFF
TRBV29-1,CSVEGDLERLRAFF
TRBV11-2,CASSASGSETQYF
TRBV5-1,CASRFDTGELFF
TRBV15,CATSRDFTYSNQPQHF
TRBV5-5,CASTLNRQDTQYF
TRBV7-7,CASSVGTVNNEQFF
TRBV19,CASSPATGGTEAFF
TRBV3-1/TRBV3-2,CASSQQSGKSYNEQFF
TRBV3-1/TRBV3-2,CASSQGTGTYNEQFF
TRBV19,CASRVTNRGNQPQHF
TRBV4-3,CASSQDRDRGSGQPQHF
TRBV11-3,CASSHPTGSGELFF
TRBV29-1,CSAERGNYGYTF
TRBV12-5,CASGLRTGDYNEQFF
TRBV5-4,CASSLQGASEQYF
TRBV10-2,CASSAAGGNNQPQHF